The 26 T cell receptor beta chains below were found in one sample sequenced in a study of cytomegalovirus exposure and HLA in healthy donors. Amplification used 60 Vbeta primers and 13 Jbeta primers. The method was immunoSEQ multiplex PCR; TCRdb's version includes in-frame clones alone and lacks a portion of them. The table has 98,000 or so clones, less than 85% seen once. Sequencing used PBMCs. The receptors stem from a woman younger than 30 in good health and CMV-seropositive.

V and J are TRBV6-1 and TRBJ1-3; D perhaps matches TRBD1 (5 bases). With 0 bases removed from V and 11 bases from J, the gap between germline ends came to 17 bases. Germline V gene sequence: CDR1 MNHNS, CDR2 SASEGT. The CDR3 totals 15 residues. The chain's CDR3 is CASSEAGKTAPPIYF. The CDR3 DNA sequence: TGTGCCAGCAGTGAAGCTGGGAAGACAGCTCCCCCCATATATTTT.

The chain uses TRBV19 and TRBJ1-1; the D is unclear. The CDR3 consists of 11 residues. Germline lookup yields CDR1 LNHDA and CDR2 SQIVND (reference sequence). Trimming left V 7 bases short and J 7 bases short, with 10 bases between. The chain's CDR3 is CASINTVEAFF. CDR3 nucleotides: TGTGCCAGTATCAATACGGTTGAAGCTTTCTTT.

The chain carries TRBV9 and TRBJ2-5; 7 positions match TRBD1. There are 14 residues in the CDR3. Trimming cost V 3 bases and J 2 bases; bases outside gene matches: 4. The germline CDR1 and CDR2 sequences are SGDLS and YYNGEE. DNA for the CDR3: TGTGCCAGCAGCGCGACAGGGCATCAAGAGACCCAGTACTTC. It yields the protein CASSATGHQETQYF.

This clone has only a few counts. The rearrangement links TRBV7-9 to TRBJ2-3, with a tentative D call TRBD2 (5 bases). The CDR3 length is 14 residues. Germline lookup yields CDR1 SEHNR and CDR2 FQNEAQ (reference sequence). Trimming left V 5 bases short and J 5 bases short, with 14 bases between. CDR3 sequence: CASSGRRSGDTQYF. CDR3 DNA: TGTGCCAGCAGCGGACGTCGAAGCGGAGATACGCAGTATTTT.

The genes are TRBV30 and TRBJ1-3; D unresolved. Looked up from germline, CDR1 is GTSNPN and CDR2 is SVGIG (reference sequence). The CDR3 totals 12 residues. Between the trimmed V and J ends, which lost 1 base and 9 bases, there was a span of 10 bases. CDR3 sequence (DNA): TGTGCCTGGAGTGCCTCCAGTCCCACCATATATTTT. Residues: CAWSASSPTIYF. Using reference TRBV30 and TRBJ1-3 for the parts outside the CDR3, the full variable domain is SQTIHQWPATLVQPVGSPLSLECTVEGTSNPNLYWYRQAAGRGLQLLFYSVGIGQISSEVPQNLSASRPQDRQFILSSKKLLLSDSGFYLCAWSASSPTIYFGEGSWLTVV.

The rearrangement uses TRBV7-3 and TRBJ2-7, with 7 bases matching TRBD2. J gave up 3 bases and V 1 base, and 0 bases lay outside the gene matches. This CDR3 has 13 amino acids. Germline CDR1 reads SGHTA; CDR2 reads FQGTGA. CDR3 bases: TGTGCCAGCAGCTTAAGGGAGGGCTACGAGCAGTACTTC. Amino acids: CASSLREGYEQYF.

In this sample, this clone turned up a few times. The chain couples TRBV4-2 to TRBJ2-2; the match to TRBD2 covers 9 bases. The J segment lost 5 bases and the V segment lost 1 base, leaving 5 bases of the junction unmatched. This CDR3 region has 16 residues. Germline V CDR1 and CDR2: LGHNA, YNFKEQ. The CDR3: CASSQGSGRWTGELFF. CDR3 in DNA: TGTGCCAGCAGCCAAGGTAGCGGGAGATGGACCGGGGAGCTGTTTTTT.

The chain joins TRBV28 to TRBJ2-7, with D tentatively TRBD2 (6 bases). This CDR3 is 17 amino acids long. The germline V gene has CDR1 MDHEN and CDR2 SYDVKM. Trimming took off 2 bases at V and 0 bases at J, with 17 bases between the two ends. CDR3 DNA: TGTGCCAGCAGTTTAATCGCGCTAGCGAGTACCTCCTACGAGCAGTACTTC. This codes for CASSLIALASTSYEQYF.

The chain combines TRBV9 with TRBJ1-1, with 9 bases that match TRBD1. The junction had 8 bases not matched to a gene; V was cut back by 4 bases and J by 1 base. From germline, CDR1 is SGDLS and CDR2 YYNGEE. The CDR3 loop spans 16 amino acids. The CDR3 nucleotides read TGTGCCAGCAGCCTTAGGACAGGGGACGGGAACACTGAAGCTTTCTTT. Protein product: CASSLRTGDGNTEAFF.

J is TRBJ2-7 and V is TRBV6-5, with a tentative D call TRBD1 (5 bases). Germline loops: CDR1 MNHEY, CDR2 SVGAGI. Trimming cost V 6 bases and J 2 bases, with 11 bases left between them. The CDR3 spans 13 residues. The CDR3 loop is CASSPGHPYEQYF. CDR3 nucleotide sequence: TGTGCCAGCAGCCCTGGACATCCCTACGAGCAGTACTTC.

A single count supports this clone. The chain uses TRBV10-3 and TRBJ2-1; 7 nucleotides agree with TRBD1. V dropped 4 bases and J dropped 5; count of bases not matched to a gene: 5. This CDR3 contains 14 residues. Germline loops: CDR1 ENHRY, CDR2 SYGVKD. This CDR3 reads CAISGATGNNEQFF. The CDR3 DNA reads as TGTGCCATCAGTGGGGCGACAGGGAACAATGAGCAGTTCTTC.

This clone is a singleton in its sample. This chain connects TRBV10-2 to TRBJ2-7; D is perhaps TRBD1 (5 bases). This CDR3 is 12 amino acids long. Trimming cost V 4 bases and J 4 bases, with 8 bases left between them. Germline loops: CDR1 WSHSY, CDR2 SAAADI. DNA for the CDR3: TGCGCCAGCAGTGGGGGCCCGTACGAGCAGTACTTC. Protein sequence: CASSGGPYEQYF.

A single count supports this clone. The gene calls are TRBV5-6 and TRBJ2-7, with TRBD1 matching over 8 bases. The V segment lost 0 bases and the J segment 6 bases; nucleotides outside the gene matches: 8. CDR3 length: 15 residues. The germline CDR1 and CDR2 sequences are SGHDT and YYEEEE. In DNA, the CDR3 is TGTGCCAGCAGCTTGGGACAGGGGACCGTTGGCGAGCAGTACTTC. This encodes CASSLGQGTVGEQYF.

The V call is TRBV7-8, the J call TRBJ1-1, with D unresolved. Trimming removed 6 bases at V and 3 bases at J, with 14 bases between. Germline CDR1 is SGHVS and CDR2 is FQNEAQ. The CDR3 spans 14 residues. The CDR3 DNA reads TGTGCCAGCAGTGAGATGAGGGTAGACACTGAAGCTTTCTTT. Protein: CASSEMRVDTEAFF.

The chain uses TRBV29-1 and TRBJ2-6, with D possibly being TRBD1 (7 bases). The germline gives CDR1 SQVTM, CDR2 ANQGSEA. The CDR3 spans 16 residues. The V and J ends lost 7 bases and 0 bases respectively, with 16 bases between them. DNA for the CDR3: TGCAGCGAGAAGACGCGGGACAGCTCTGGGGCCAACGTCCTGACTTTC. Translation: CSEKTRDSSGANVLTF.

The chain is built from TRBV11-3 and TRBJ2-1; the match to TRBD2 covers 12 bases. Germline V gene lookup returns CDR1 SGHNT and CDR2 YENEEA. With 4 bases clipped from V and 8 bases from J, the junction kept 6 bases outside the gene matches. CDR3 length: 15 amino acids. The chain's CDR3 is CASSSRLAGDHEQFF. The CDR3 coding sequence is TGTGCCAGCAGCTCCAGACTAGCGGGAGATCATGAGCAGTTCTTC.

This clone was detected a few times. This chain connects TRBV6-6 to TRBJ2-1; D may be TRBD2 (5 bases). V was pared by 2 bases and J by 7 bases, with 9 bases between. CDR3 size: 13 residues. The germline CDR1 and CDR2 sequences are MNHNY and SVGAGI (reference sequence). Written as DNA, the CDR3 is TGTGCCAGCAGTTACGCCCGGGAAAATGAGCAGTTCTTC. Its translation is CASSYARENEQFF.

The rearrangement joins TRBV27 to TRBJ2-2; maybe TRBD1 (5 bases). V was pared by 8 bases and J by 7 bases, with 11 bases between. CDR1 is MNHEY, CDR2 SMNVEV, per germline (reference sequence). The CDR3 sequence is 12 residues long. In nucleotides, the CDR3 is TGTGCCAGCTCGACAGCTTACGGGGAGCTGTTTTTT. Encoded protein: CASSTAYGELFF.

This clone has only one observation. V usage is TRBV29-1 and J usage is TRBJ1-1; 8 bases line up with TRBD1. Germline V gene data show CDR1 as SQVTM and CDR2 as ANQGSEA. The CDR3 has 13 residues. V was clipped by 3 bases and J by 2 bases; unmatched bases: 2. The CDR3 DNA reads as TGCAGCGTTGACCAGGGGGCAAACACTGAAGCTTTCTTT. This codes for CSVDQGANTEAFF.

V gene TRBV6-1 combines with J gene TRBJ1-5; D is perhaps TRBD1 (5 bases). This CDR3 spans 15 amino acids. V dropped 7 bases and J dropped 0 bases, with 13 bases sitting between them. Germline V gives CDR1 MNHNS, CDR2 SASEGT. The CDR3 sequence: CASTKTDNSNQPQHF. DNA of the CDR3: TGTGCCAGCACTAAGACAGATAATAGCAATCAGCCCCAGCATTTT.

The CDR3 loop is CASSSDRTTNEKLFF. The CDR3 DNA reads TGTGCCAGCAGTTCGGACAGAACAACTAATGAAAAACTGTTTTTT. The V and J genes are TRBV28 and TRBJ1-4; perhaps TRBD1 as D (6 bases). The CDR3 is made up of 15 amino acids. Germline V gene data show CDR1 as MDHEN and CDR2 as SYDVKM. The V and J ends lost 4 bases and 0 bases respectively, with 9 bases between them.

Of note for this clone: A junction boundary mismatches the germline segment, possibly from a read error. CDR3 nucleotides: TGTGCCATCAGTCCGGGACAAGAAGAGTCCCAGTACTTC. It codes for CAISPGQEESQYF. This rearrangement joins TRBV10-3 to TRBJ2-5, with D perhaps matching TRBD1 (6 bases). The CDR3 sequence is 13 residues long. Germline-derived CDR1 and CDR2 are ENHRY and SYGVKD.

This clone was seen just once. The chain combines TRBV6-1 with TRBJ2-5; unclear D gene. Trimming stripped 7 bases from V and 5 bases from J, with 8 bases between. Germline V gives CDR1 MNHNS, CDR2 SASEGT. The CDR3 spans 11 residues. The CDR3: CASTIGETQYF. The CDR3, as DNA: TGTGCCAGCACAATTGGCGAGACCCAGTACTTC.

This rearrangement joins TRBV30 to TRBJ2-5, with D possibly matching TRBD2 (6 bases). CDR3 length: 14 residues. CDR1 and CDR2 (germline): GTSNPN, SVGIG (reference sequence). V was clipped by 5 bases and J by 0 bases, with 13 bases between them. CDR3 residues: CAWASDYYQETQYF. The DNA of the CDR3 is TGTGCCTGGGCTAGCGACTACTACCAAGAGACCCAGTACTTC.

CDR3 residues: CASSPGVGNNQPQHF. The CDR3, as DNA: TGCGCCAGCAGCCCGGGGGTGGGCAACAATCAGCCCCAGCATTTT. The chain couples TRBV5-1 to TRBJ1-5; D might be TRBD1 (5 bases). With 4 bases removed from V and 3 bases from J, the gap between germline ends came to 14 bases. Germline CDR1 reads SGHRS; CDR2 reads YFSETQ. The CDR3 totals 15 residues. The full variable domain, with the rest looked up from reference TRBV5-1 and TRBJ1-5, is KAGVTQTPRYLIKTRGQQVTLSCSPISGHRSVSWYQQTPGQGLQFLFEYFSETQRNKGNFPGRFSGRQFSNSRSEMNVSTLELGDSALYLCASSPGVGNNQPQHFGDGTRLSIL.

The chain links TRBV2 to TRBJ2-1; maybe TRBD2 (6 bases). V was clipped by 3 bases and J by 8 bases, with 14 bases between them. CDR1 is SNHLY and CDR2 is FYNNEI in the germline V gene. CDR3 size: 14 residues. CDR3 in amino acids: CASSDLAWGDEQFF. The CDR3 bases are TGTGCCAGCAGTGACCTAGCGTGGGGGGATGAGCAGTTCTTC.